The sequence of this T cell receptor beta chain was determined in a study of shared clonotypes between healthy human individuals. Study-level background: Every donor yielded three CD4 naive, three CD4 memory, two CD8 naive and one CD8 memory plate.

Using immunoSEQ multiplex PCR, the repertoire was profiled, and TCRdb retains in-frame clones only, with some absent. The sample includes 2 million to 2.5 million clones, 85% to 95% seen only once; the top ten take 0.37%. Per germline, CDR1 SNHLY and CDR2 FYNNEI. This CDR3 has 16 amino acids. Losses at the gene ends were 6 bases for V and 6 bases for J; bases not matched to a gene: 12. The receptor comes from a man between 18 and 29 years old in good health. Some clones in this sample may be carry-over from other donors' samples. Sequenced input: naive CD4+ T cells from PBMCs. Indicated subset: CD45RA+ positively selected. The rearrangement joins TRBV2 to TRBJ2-2; 8 bases agree with TRBD2. CDR3 nucleotides: TGTGCCAGCAGCTCAGACACCCGGGGGGGGGCCGGGGAGCTGTTTTTT. Its translation is CASSSDTRGGAGELFF.